This T cell receptor beta chain was captured in a study of response to subunit inactivated influenza vaccine. MiXCR, run by TCRdb on the RT-PCR reads, gives a single entry per CDR3 protein. This table has about 700,000 distinct CDR3 sequences, roughly 14% appearing once. Study observations and caveats: Authors suggested seasonal influenza vaccinations each recruit few new T cells.

V lost 0 bases, J lost 3 bases, and 15 bases lay in between. From germline, CDR1 is PRHDT and CDR2 FYEKMQ (reference sequence). The CDR3 has 16 residues. For this clonotype: Antigen unknown.

The receptor was derived from a man aged 50-59 years who received an inactivated influenza vaccine. Sequenced here: PBMCs from blood, sampled 14 to 15 days before vaccination. The chain is built from TRBV13 and TRBJ2-7; D is tentatively TRBD1 or TRBD2 (7 bases each). This CDR3 is CASSLGVRGGFYEQYF. CDR3 sequence (DNA): TGTGCCAGCAGCTTAGGAGTCAGGGGGGGTTTCTACGAGCAGTACTTC.